The 29 T cell receptor beta chains listed next were all sequenced from one sample in a study of TIL therapy for anti-PD-1-resistant metastatic lung cancer. Time point here: pre-treatment sample, taken before nivolumab and TIL therapy. This was the immunoSEQ v3 assay. TCRdb's table, derived via immunoSEQ multiplex PCR, lists solely in-frame clones and lacks some. This sample has around 33,000 clones; 74% occur once, and the top ten carry 2.7%. The sequenced sample was blood, obtained at baseline. These receptors were obtained from a woman between 30 and 80 years old with non-small cell lung cancer.

The table lists this clone with a few counts. The chain joins TRBV27 to TRBJ2-5; 12 positions match TRBD1. This CDR3 comprises 17 residues. The germline V gene encodes CDR1 MNHEY and CDR2 SMNVEV (reference sequence). Trimming at V came to 5 bases and at J to 4 bases, leaving 11 bases not matched to a gene. The CDR3 region is CASSKITGTGGLETQYF. DNA of the CDR3: TGTGCCAGCAGTAAAATTACCGGGACAGGGGGCTTAGAGACCCAGTACTTC.

The V call is TRBV29-1, the J call TRBJ2-5; the match to TRBD2 covers 8 bases. Germline V gene lookup returns CDR1 SQVTM and CDR2 ANQGSEA. The CDR3 totals 13 residues. Trimming cost V 7 bases and J 1 base; bases outside gene matches: 5. In nucleotides, the CDR3 is TGCAGCGAGCGGGGGACCACCCAAGAGACCCAGTACTTC. This translates into CSERGTTQETQYF.

J is TRBJ2-3 and V is TRBV7-9; 12 bases match TRBD2. J gave up 10 bases and V 2 bases, and 10 bases lay outside the gene matches. CDR3 length equals 16 residues. Per germline, CDR1 SEHNR and CDR2 FQNEAQ (reference sequence). CDR3 nucleotides: TGTGCCAGCAGCTTATTGCCCCGACTAGCGGGAGTAGCGCAGTATTTT. Translated, it gives CASSLLPRLAGVAQYF.

The rearrangement links TRBV15 to TRBJ2-1; TRBD2 is a possible D gene (5 bases). Germline V gives CDR1 LNHNV, CDR2 YYDKDF (reference sequence). CDR3 length equals 15 residues. Trimming left V 5 bases short and J 2 bases short, with 13 bases between. The CDR3 nucleotides are TGTGCCACCAGCCCGCAAGCGGAACCCTACAATGAGCAGTTCTTC. Translated: CATSPQAEPYNEQFF.

This chain links TRBV25-1 with TRBJ1-1, with no clear D. CDR3 length equals 14 residues. Between the trimmed V and J ends, which lost 6 bases and 6 bases, there was a span of 17 bases. Germline loops: CDR1 MGHDK, CDR2 SYGVNS. The CDR3 DNA follows: TGTGCCAGCAGGGAAGAACCAACCGGGTCTGAAGCTTTCTTT. It translates to CASREEPTGSEAFF.

This sequence joins TRBV6-5 and TRBJ2-1; TRBD2 matches at 11 bases. The CDR3 contains 15 residues. Per the germline V gene, CDR1 is MNHEY and CDR2 is SVGAGI. J gave up 4 bases and V 6 bases, and 5 bases lay outside the gene matches. The CDR3 nucleotides are TGTGCCAGCAGCTTGACTAGCGGGACGTACAATGAGCAGTTCTTC. Translation gives CASSLTSGTYNEQFF.

This rearrangement joins TRBV7-6 to TRBJ2-7, with 7 bases fitting TRBD1. Germline V CDR1 and CDR2: SGHVS, FNYEAQ. This CDR3 comprises 16 residues. After removal of 5 bases from V and 4 bases from J, the junction contained 14 bases not matched to a gene. CDR3 in DNA: TGTGCCAGCAGCCCCACCACCGGGACAGATCTTTACGAGCAGTACTTC. Residues: CASSPTTGTDLYEQYF.

This chain joins TRBV5-1 and TRBJ2-6; D gene uncertain. CDR3 size: 15 residues. V lost 0 bases and J 0 bases, leaving 4 bases between the germline ends. Germline lookup yields CDR1 SGHRS and CDR2 YFSETQ. This CDR3 reads CASSLDGSGANVLTF. Here the CDR3 DNA reads TGCGCCAGCAGCTTGGATGGCTCTGGGGCCAACGTCCTGACTTTC.

The chain has TRBV5-4 and TRBJ2-7; 12 bases fit TRBD2. Germline-derived CDR1 and CDR2 are SGHNT and YYREEE (reference sequence). The trim removed 4 bases at V and 4 bases at J, leaving 12 bases unmatched. The CDR3 contains 17 residues. This CDR3 is CASSRGLAGGPLYEQYF. CDR3 in DNA: TGTGCCAGCAGCCGCGGGCTAGCGGGAGGGCCACTTTACGAGCAGTACTTC.

The sample holds a few counts of this clone. The rearrangement links TRBV7-2 to TRBJ1-4, with no clear D. Looked up from germline, CDR1 is SGHTA and CDR2 is FQGNSA. V lost 2 bases and J lost 0, with 7 bases in between. The CDR3 loop spans 15 amino acids. The CDR3, as DNA: TGTGCCAGCAGCTTAAGAGGCGCAACTAATGAAAAACTGTTTTTT. Its protein is CASSLRGATNEKLFF. Looking up the rest from reference TRBV7-2 and TRBJ1-4 gives the full variable domain: GAGVSQSPSNKVTEKGKDVELRCDPISGHTALYWYRQSLGQGLEFLIYFQGNSAPDKSGLPSDRFSAERTGGSVSTLTIQRTQQEDSAVYLCASSLRGATNEKLFFGSGTQLSVL.

CDR3 protein: CASSRSYSEQYF. In DNA form, the CDR3 reads TGTGCCAGCAGCAGATCGTATTCGGAGCAGTACTTC. The chain carries TRBV5-5 and TRBJ2-7; D gene ambiguous. Germline loops: CDR1 SGHKS, CDR2 YYEKEE (reference sequence). V was cut by 4 bases and J by 7 bases, with 12 bases left in between. The CDR3 is made up of 12 amino acids.

The chain has TRBV6-5 and TRBJ1-5; a weak D match, TRBD1 (6 bases). Looked up from germline, CDR1 is MNHEY and CDR2 is SVGAGI. Trimming left V 10 bases short and J 4 bases short, with 11 bases between. The CDR3 totals 12 residues. CDR3 protein: CATGTLNQPQHF. In DNA form, the CDR3 reads TGTGCCACCGGGACACTAAATCAGCCCCAGCATTTT.

This chain uses TRBV7-9 with TRBJ1-6; no reliable D call. Trimming stripped 1 base from V and 9 bases from J, with 10 bases between. This CDR3 is 14 amino acids long. CDR1 SEHNR and CDR2 FQNEAQ come from the germline V gene (reference sequence). The CDR3 here is CASSLDQSSSPLHF. In DNA form, the CDR3 reads TGTGCCAGCAGCTTAGACCAAAGCAGTTCACCCCTCCACTTT.

The chain has TRBV7-6 and TRBJ2-5; no definite D call. Trimming took off 3 bases at V and 6 bases at J, with 11 bases between the two ends. Germline CDR1 reads SGHVS; CDR2 reads FNYEAQ. The CDR3 runs to 13 residues. The CDR3 spells CASSFGDRKTQYF. CDR3 sequence (DNA): TGTGCCAGCAGCTTCGGCGATCGGAAGACCCAGTACTTC. The variable domain in full, completed from reference TRBV7-6 and TRBJ2-5, reads GAGVSQSPRYKVTKRGQDVALRCDPISGHVSLYWYRQALGQGPEFLTYFNYEAQQDKSGLPNDRFSAERPEGSISTLTIQRTEQRDSAMYRCASSFGDRKTQYFGPGTRLLVL.

This clone was detected a few times. The rearrangement links TRBV30 to TRBJ1-1, with D hard to call. CDR3 length: 14 amino acids. Germline CDR1 GTSNPN, CDR2 SVGIG (reference sequence). The germline V and J ends were trimmed by 1 base and 7 bases, with 16 bases remaining between them. DNA for the CDR3: TGTGCCTGGAGTGCTGTCGGCTGGAAGAATGAAGCTTTCTTT. Amino acids: CAWSAVGWKNEAFF.

The J gene is TRBJ2-7, the V gene TRBV15; 9 nucleotides match TRBD2. V lost 3 bases and J lost 2; bases outside the gene matches: 11. The CDR3 is 17 residues long. CDR1 is LNHNV and CDR2 is YYDKDF in the germline V gene (reference sequence). CDR3 nucleotide sequence: TGTGCCACCAGCAGTAGACTAGCGGACGTAGGCGCCTACGAGCAGTACTTC. Protein product: CATSSRLADVGAYEQYF. Full variable domain (remainder filled in from reference TRBV15 and TRBJ2-7): DAMVIQNPRYQVTQFGKPVTLSCSQTLNHNVMYWYQQKSSQAPKLLFHYYDKDFNNEADTPDNFQSRRPNTSFCFLDIRSPGLGDTAMYLCATSSRLADVGAYEQYFGPGTRLTVT.

The chain combines TRBV6-1 with TRBJ2-1; TRBD1 agrees at 8 bases. CDR3 length: 15 amino acids. V gave up 5 bases and J gave up 4 bases; unmatched junction bases: 7. Germline lookup yields CDR1 MNHNS and CDR2 SASEGT. The CDR3 sequence is CASSRMTGVYNEQFF. CDR3 sequence (DNA): TGTGCCAGCAGTCGGATGACAGGGGTTTACAATGAGCAGTTCTTC.

This clone was recorded a few times. The chain links TRBV18 to TRBJ1-1; the match to TRBD1 covers 8 bases. CDR1 and CDR2 (germline): KGHSH, LQKENI. The CDR3 is 16 amino acids. J lost 2 bases, V lost 2 bases, and 7 bases had no gene match. DNA for the CDR3: TGTGCCAGCTCACCAGGCCAGGGGGCTCCTAACACTGAAGCTTTCTTT. Encoded protein: CASSPGQGAPNTEAFF.

This chain uses TRBV7-9 with TRBJ2-7; TRBD1 aligns across 9 bases. Germline CDR1 reads SEHNR; CDR2 reads FQNEAQ (reference sequence). Losses at the gene ends were 5 bases for V and 5 bases for J; bases not matched to a gene: 4. The CDR3 contains 13 residues. The CDR3 region has the DNA TGTGCCAGCAGCCGGGACAGGGCCAACGAGCAGTACTTC. As protein: CASSRDRANEQYF.

J is TRBJ2-7 and V is TRBV15, with D unresolved. Germline V lookup: CDR1 LNHNV, CDR2 YYDKDF (reference sequence). V lost 4 bases and J 4 bases, leaving 5 bases between the germline ends. The CDR3 totals 11 residues. Written as DNA, the CDR3 is TGTGCCACCAGCACCAATTACGAGCAGTACTTC. Encoded protein: CATSTNYEQYF. The full variable domain, completed using reference TRBV15 and TRBJ2-7, is DAMVIQNPRYQVTQFGKPVTLSCSQTLNHNVMYWYQQKSSQAPKLLFHYYDKDFNNEADTPDNFQSRRPNTSFCFLDIRSPGLGDTAMYLCATSTNYEQYFGPGTRLTVT.

This chain joins TRBV2 and TRBJ2-6; unclear D gene. Trimming pared 10 bases from V and 2 bases from J, leaving 12 bases between. Germline assignment: CDR1 SNHLY and CDR2 FYNNEI. This CDR3 has 14 residues. CDR3 DNA sequence: TGTGCCAACATCCGGCAGGCTGGGGCCAACGTCCTGACTTTC. Translation gives CANIRQAGANVLTF.

The rearrangement links TRBV9 to TRBJ2-1; weak D call: TRBD2 (5 bases). The CDR3 has 14 residues. CDR1 and CDR2 (germline): SGDLS, YYNGEE. V lost 0 bases and J 7 bases, leaving 11 bases between the germline ends. The CDR3: CASSVVGDGNEQFF. CDR3 coding DNA: TGTGCCAGCAGCGTAGTGGGAGATGGTAATGAGCAGTTCTTC.

The genes are TRBV27 and TRBJ2-1, with a weak D call TRBD2 (6 bases). This CDR3 comprises 10 residues. Germline V lookup: CDR1 MNHEY, CDR2 SMNVEV (reference sequence). V was shortened by 8 bases and J by 9 bases, with 8 bases between the two germline ends. The CDR3 here is CASGGLEQFF. In DNA form, the CDR3 reads TGTGCCAGCGGGGGACTTGAGCAGTTCTTC.

J is TRBJ2-7 and V is TRBV7-9, with D unresolved. CDR1 is SEHNR, CDR2 FQNEAQ, per germline (reference sequence). Trimming left V 2 bases short and J 6 bases short, with 17 bases between. The CDR3 runs to 15 residues. CDR3 sequence reads: CASSLKAPALGEQYF. CDR3 nucleotides: TGTGCCAGCAGCTTAAAGGCCCCCGCTTTAGGCGAGCAGTACTTC.

The chain carries TRBV10-2 and TRBJ2-7; tentatively, D is TRBD2 (6 bases). This CDR3 is 14 amino acids long. Trimming pared 8 bases from V and 0 bases from J, leaving 14 bases between. The V gene's germline CDR1 is WSHSY and CDR2 SAAADI. The CDR3 coding sequence is TGCGCCAGCGAAGGAGGGAGGAGCTCCTACGAGCAGTACTTC. This sequence encodes CASEGGRSSYEQYF.

The V gene is TRBV4-2, the J gene TRBJ2-7; 11 nucleotides match TRBD2. The germline gives CDR1 LGHNA, CDR2 YNFKEQ. This CDR3 region has 19 residues. V gave up 0 bases and J gave up 4 bases; unmatched junction bases: 14. As DNA, the CDR3 is TGTGCCAGCAGCCAAGATCAAACTAGCGGGAGTGATTTTCCGTACGAGCAGTACTTC. It is translated as CASSQDQTSGSDFPYEQYF.

The chain uses TRBV2 and TRBJ1-1; 9 nucleotides line up with TRBD1. V trimming: 5 bases; J trimming: 6 bases; junction bases outside the gene matches: 7. Germline V gene data show CDR1 as SNHLY and CDR2 as FYNNEI. CDR3 length equals 14 residues. CDR3 coding DNA: TGTGCCAGCAGTAGACGGGACAGGGACCCTGAAGCTTTCTTT. Amino acids: CASSRRDRDPEAFF.

The rearrangement joins TRBV7-7 to TRBJ2-3, with 8 bases that match TRBD2. CDR1 is SSHAT and CDR2 is FNYEAQ in the germline V gene (reference sequence). CDR3 length: 16 residues. Unmatched junction bases numbered 8, after V lost 5 bases and J lost 1 base. The CDR3 here is CASSRTSFRGTDTQYF. The CDR3, as DNA: TGTGCCAGCAGCCGGACTAGCTTCAGGGGCACAGATACGCAGTATTTT.

This clone was detected only a few times. The rearrangement joins TRBV7-7 to TRBJ2-1; tentatively, D is TRBD2 (6 bases). The CDR3 extends over 18 amino acids. V was clipped by 2 bases and J by 0 bases, with 17 bases between them. Germline CDR1 SSHAT, CDR2 FNYEAQ (reference sequence). The CDR3 nucleotides read TGTGCCAGCAGCTTAAAAGCGGCGGGAAGACTCTCCTACAATGAGCAGTTCTTC. Its protein is CASSLKAAGRLSYNEQFF.